These T cell receptor beta chains were read from a single sample in a study of human T cells and chemical hapten exposure. TCRdb re-called the RACE reads with MiXCR, one entry per CDR3 protein. Among 150,000 to 200,000 distinct CDR3 sequences, approximately 15% were seen once, and the ten largest hold 1.5% to 2%. This sample comprised whole blood, obtained in connection with sensitization to the hapten diphenylcyclopropenone (DPC). The receptors come from a woman in her twenties or thirties with alopecia areata. Some clones in this sample may be carry-over from other donors' samples. Both conserved end residues are part of each CDR3. Fields, in order: CDR3 DNA, CDR3 protein, D gene, clone size, J gene, V gene. The D gene is left open where the match is weak. Where a row states a size, it is once, few, many or the class of an expanded clone; other rows omit it.

CDR3 DNA: TGTGCCAGCAGTCTGCCGGGACAGGGAGGGACACCCCTCCACTTT
CDR3 protein: CASSLPGQGGTPLHF
D gene: TRBD1
clone size: many
J gene: TRBJ1-6
V gene: TRBV28

CDR3 DNA: TGTGCCAGCAGTTTCGGCAGCGCAACTAATGAAAAACTGTTTTTT
CDR3 protein: CASSFGSATNEKLFF
D gene: .
clone size: .
J gene: TRBJ1-4
V gene: TRBV27

CDR3 DNA: TGCAGTGCTACCCTAGCGGGGGGGGGCCCAGATACGCAGTATTTT
CDR3 protein: CSATLAGGGPDTQYF
D gene: TRBD2
clone size: few
J gene: TRBJ2-3
V gene: TRBV20-1

CDR3 DNA: TGTGCCAGCAAACAGACCAGGGGAGTGACTGAAGCTTTCTTT
CDR3 protein: CASKQTRGVTEAFF
D gene: .
clone size: many
J gene: TRBJ1-1
V gene: TRBV6-5

CDR3 DNA: TGTGCCAGCAGCCAAAGGACAGATACGCAGTATTTT
CDR3 protein: CASSQRTDTQYF
D gene: .
clone size: many
J gene: TRBJ2-3
V gene: TRBV11-3

CDR3 DNA: TGTGCCAGCAGCTTAGACCAGGGAGGCTACAATGAGCAGTTCTTC
CDR3 protein: CASSLDQGGYNEQFF
D gene: .
clone size: .
J gene: TRBJ2-1
V gene: TRBV11-2

CDR3 DNA: TGCAGCGTCCGAACCGGGACTAGCGGCGAGCAGTACTTC
CDR3 protein: CSVRTGTSGEQYF
D gene: TRBD2
clone size: many
J gene: TRBJ2-7
V gene: TRBV29-1

CDR3 DNA: TGCGCCAGCAGCCAAGCTACAGGGCATGAGCAGTTCTTC
CDR3 protein: CASSQATGHEQFF
D gene: .
clone size: .
J gene: TRBJ2-1
V gene: TRBV4-3

CDR3 DNA: TGTGCCAGCTCACCATTCACCGGAACTAGCACAGATACGCAGTATTTT
CDR3 protein: CASSPFTGTSTDTQYF
D gene: .
clone size: few
J gene: TRBJ2-3
V gene: TRBV18

CDR3 DNA: TGTGCCTGGAGTATTCACGGCCCAAGGGGTGAGCAGTTCTTC
CDR3 protein: CAWSIHGPRGEQFF
D gene: .
clone size: .
J gene: TRBJ2-1
V gene: TRBV30

CDR3 DNA: TGCAGTGCTAGAGGCCCGAGGGGGCTAAATGAGCAGTTCTTC
CDR3 protein: CSARGPRGLNEQFF
D gene: TRBD1
clone size: .
J gene: TRBJ2-1
V gene: TRBV20-1

CDR3 DNA: TGTGCCAGCAGCCCCGTTGGACAGGGGCAGGAAAAACTGTTTTTT
CDR3 protein: CASSPVGQGQEKLFF
D gene: TRBD1
clone size: .
J gene: TRBJ1-4
V gene: TRBV5-5

CDR3 DNA: TGCGCCAGCAGCTCCCTAGCGGGACCCACAGATACGCAGTATTTT
CDR3 protein: CASSSLAGPTDTQYF
D gene: TRBD2
clone size: .
J gene: TRBJ2-3
V gene: TRBV5-1

CDR3 DNA: TGTGCCAGCAGCCCAGGGACCATCGACAATGAGCAGTTCTTC
CDR3 protein: CASSPGTIDNEQFF
D gene: .
clone size: many
J gene: TRBJ2-1
V gene: TRBV9

CDR3 DNA: TGTGCCAGCAGCCCTCAAAGGGGAAGGAACACTGAAGCTTTCTTT
CDR3 protein: CASSPQRGRNTEAFF
D gene: .
clone size: .
J gene: TRBJ1-1
V gene: TRBV6-5

CDR3 DNA: TGTGCCAGCAGCTTAGTGGCCGGGACGGATACATATGGCTACACCTTC
CDR3 protein: CASSLVAGTDTYGYTF
D gene: .
clone size: .
J gene: TRBJ1-2
V gene: TRBV11-2

CDR3 DNA: TGCAGCGTTGAAGGGGGGGACAGGGCGTTTGCTGAAGCTTTCTTT
CDR3 protein: CSVEGGDRAFAEAFF
D gene: TRBD1
clone size: .
J gene: TRBJ1-1
V gene: TRBV29-1

CDR3 DNA: TGTGCCAGCTCCGTTTCCCTTCAAACTGAAGCTTTCTTT
CDR3 protein: CASSVSLQTEAFF
D gene: .
clone size: many
J gene: TRBJ1-1
V gene: TRBV6-4

CDR3 DNA: TGCAGCGTTGTCGACAATCGCCCAAACAATGAGCAGTTCTTC
CDR3 protein: CSVVDNRPNNEQFF
D gene: .
clone size: few
J gene: TRBJ2-1
V gene: TRBV29-1

CDR3 DNA: TGCAGTGCGCCGCCGGGGACAGGGGGGTACGAGCAGTACTTC
CDR3 protein: CSAPPGTGGYEQYF
D gene: TRBD1
clone size: few
J gene: TRBJ2-7
V gene: TRBV20-1

CDR3 DNA: TGCGCCAGCAGCCCCAGGGGGAAGAACACTGAAGCTTTCTTT
CDR3 protein: CASSPRGKNTEAFF
D gene: TRBD1
clone size: .
J gene: TRBJ1-1
V gene: TRBV5-1

CDR3 DNA: TGTGCCAGCAGTTACGGCGCCCCAACAGATACGCAGTATTTT
CDR3 protein: CASSYGAPTDTQYF
D gene: .
clone size: .
J gene: TRBJ2-3
V gene: TRBV6-6

CDR3 DNA: TGTGCCAGCAGCTTCCCTAGCGGGAACAATGAGCAGTTCTTC
CDR3 protein: CASSFPSGNNEQFF
D gene: TRBD2
clone size: many
J gene: TRBJ2-1
V gene: TRBV6-2/TRBV6-3

CDR3 DNA: TGTGCCAGCAGTGGCCCCGGTAGGGGGCAGGCCTACGAGCAGTACTTC
CDR3 protein: CASSGPGRGQAYEQYF
D gene: TRBD1
clone size: few
J gene: TRBJ2-7
V gene: TRBV6-1

CDR3 DNA: TGCGCCAGCAGCTTGCCCGGGGCGAATAATGAAAAACTGTTTTTT
CDR3 protein: CASSLPGANNEKLFF
D gene: .
clone size: few
J gene: TRBJ1-4
V gene: TRBV5-1

CDR3 DNA: TGCAGCGGGGGACTGAACTCCTACGAGCAGTACTTC
CDR3 protein: CSGGLNSYEQYF
D gene: .
clone size: many
J gene: TRBJ2-7
V gene: TRBV29-1

CDR3 DNA: TGTGCCAGCTCATCACGATGGACTAGCGGCTTCACAGATACGCAGTATTTT
CDR3 protein: CASSSRWTSGFTDTQYF
D gene: TRBD2
clone size: once
J gene: TRBJ2-3
V gene: TRBV18

CDR3 DNA: TGTGCCAGCAGCTTAGTAGCCCGGACGGGTAGCTCCTACGAGCAGTACTTC
CDR3 protein: CASSLVARTGSSYEQYF
D gene: .
clone size: few
J gene: TRBJ2-7
V gene: TRBV7-2

CDR3 DNA: TGTGCCAGCTCGGGACCGGGTAGTGAGGGCACCGGGGAGCTGTTTTTT
CDR3 protein: CASSGPGSEGTGELFF
D gene: .
clone size: .
J gene: TRBJ2-2
V gene: TRBV11-3

CDR3 DNA: TGTGCCAGCATGAGGGGCCAGAACACTGAAGCTTTCTTT
CDR3 protein: CASMRGQNTEAFF
D gene: .
clone size: .
J gene: TRBJ1-1
V gene: TRBV2

CDR3 DNA: TGTGCCAGCAGCTTAAAAGGGGGTTCGAATGAGCAGTTCTTC
CDR3 protein: CASSLKGGSNEQFF
D gene: .
clone size: .
J gene: TRBJ2-1
V gene: TRBV7-2

CDR3 DNA: TGCAGCGTTGCCGGCGGTGCCTATGGCTACACCTTC
CDR3 protein: CSVAGGAYGYTF
D gene: .
clone size: many
J gene: TRBJ1-2
V gene: TRBV29-1

CDR3 DNA: TGTGCCAGCAGCAAAGAGACAGGAGAAAAACTGTTTTTT
CDR3 protein: CASSKETGEKLFF
D gene: .
clone size: .
J gene: TRBJ1-4
V gene: TRBV7-9

CDR3 DNA: TGTGCCAGCAGCCCGCCGGGGGGGGGCTATAATTCACCCCTCCACTTT
CDR3 protein: CASSPPGGGYNSPLHF
D gene: .
clone size: .
J gene: TRBJ1-6
V gene: TRBV7-9

CDR3 DNA: TGTGCCAGCAGCTTAATGTCTGGACAGGGCCATGAGCAGTTCTTC
CDR3 protein: CASSLMSGQGHEQFF
D gene: TRBD1
clone size: few
J gene: TRBJ2-1
V gene: TRBV7-3

CDR3 DNA: TGTGCCAGCAGTTACTCGAGGGGGGGAGGAGACGCTGAAGCTTTCTTT
CDR3 protein: CASSYSRGGGDAEAFF
D gene: .
clone size: few
J gene: TRBJ1-1
V gene: TRBV6-6

CDR3 DNA: TGTGCCAGCAGCCTGACTAGCGGGGGGGAGAATGAGCAGTTCTTC
CDR3 protein: CASSLTSGGENEQFF
D gene: TRBD2
clone size: .
J gene: TRBJ2-1
V gene: TRBV5-4

CDR3 DNA: TGTGCCAGCAGCTTTTTACTCCCTAGCGGCGCAGATACGCAGTATTTT
CDR3 protein: CASSFLLPSGADTQYF
D gene: TRBD2
clone size: .
J gene: TRBJ2-3
V gene: TRBV5-6

CDR3 DNA: TGTGCCAGCACTCCTTCCCGGGGTGATACGCAGTATTTT
CDR3 protein: CASTPSRGDTQYF
D gene: .
clone size: few
J gene: TRBJ2-3
V gene: TRBV7-2

CDR3 DNA: TGCAGTGCTAGAGATGACAGGGATCAGGGCTACACCTTC
CDR3 protein: CSARDDRDQGYTF
D gene: TRBD1
clone size: few
J gene: TRBJ1-2
V gene: TRBV20-1

CDR3 DNA: TGTGCCAGCAGCTTAGAGGGAGGAACGGCTGAAGCTTTCTTT
CDR3 protein: CASSLEGGTAEAFF
D gene: .
clone size: .
J gene: TRBJ1-1
V gene: TRBV7-9

CDR3 DNA: TGTGCTAGTGGTCCCCCCCTGCGGACAGGGGATTTGAATCAGCCCCAGCATTTT
CDR3 protein: CASGPPLRTGDLNQPQHF
D gene: TRBD1
clone size: many
J gene: TRBJ1-5
V gene: TRBV12-5

CDR3 DNA: TGTGCCAGCAGCTTGAGGGACAGGGGCTCTGAAGCTTTCTTT
CDR3 protein: CASSLRDRGSEAFF
D gene: TRBD1
clone size: .
J gene: TRBJ1-1
V gene: TRBV5-6

CDR3 DNA: TGTGCCAGCAGCTCCCCGGGACAGGAAATATACGAGCAGTACTTC
CDR3 protein: CASSSPGQEIYEQYF
D gene: TRBD1
clone size: .
J gene: TRBJ2-7
V gene: TRBV7-8

CDR3 DNA: TGCGCCAGCAGCTTGGCAGGATCGGATGGAAACACCATATATTTT
CDR3 protein: CASSLAGSDGNTIYF
D gene: .
clone size: few
J gene: TRBJ1-3
V gene: TRBV5-1

CDR3 DNA: TGTGCCAGCTCATACACTGAAGCTTTCTTT
CDR3 protein: CASSYTEAFF
D gene: .
clone size: many
J gene: TRBJ1-1
V gene: TRBV28